Presented here are 16 T cell receptor beta chains from one specimen sequenced in a study of yellow fever vaccine responses in identical twins. TCRdb fed the RT-PCR reads into MiXCR, producing one record per CDR3 protein. The data contain approximately 12,000 distinct CDR3 sequences, approximately 84% of them singletons. The starting material was T cells from blood (PBMCs), unsorted or a sorted subset (not recorded which), obtained before or after yellow fever vaccination (not recorded which). Receptors were obtained from a woman aged 18-29 years who received the yellow fever vaccine.

This clonotype was detected only a few times. This chain joins TRBV5-6 and TRBJ2-3, with 7 bases identical to TRBD1. The germline CDR1 and CDR2 sequences are SGHDT and YYEEEE. The V gene end was trimmed by 6 bases and the J gene end by 4 bases; junction bases not matched to a gene: 11. This CDR3 spans 15 amino acids. This CDR3 reads CASIPPGQTPDTQYF. CDR3 in DNA: TGTGCCAGCATCCCCCCGGGACAGACCCCAGATACGCAGTATTTT.

This chain links TRBV29-1 with TRBJ2-1; no firm D call. The V gene's germline CDR1 is SQVTM and CDR2 ANQGSEA. The CDR3 extends over 15 amino acids. V dropped 3 bases and J dropped 4 bases, with 16 bases sitting between them. CDR3 in amino acids: CSVDKGLDVYNEQFF. DNA of the CDR3: TGCAGCGTTGATAAGGGTCTAGATGTATACAATGAGCAGTTCTTC.

Only a few counts were recorded for this clonotype. This sequence joins TRBV6-5 and TRBJ1-2, with D possibly matching TRBD1 (6 bases). V lost 0 bases and J 4 bases, leaving 18 bases between the germline ends. The length of the CDR3 is 17 residues. Germline CDR1 MNHEY, CDR2 SVGAGI. The CDR3 nucleotides are TGTGCCAGCAGTTACTCTCGTCAGGGGTCGGACCGCTATGGCTACACCTTC. Amino acids: CASSYSRQGSDRYGYTF.

This clonotype was found once. The chain carries TRBV29-1 and TRBJ1-1; D gene ambiguous. The CDR3 length is 13 residues. The germline CDR1 and CDR2 sequences are SQVTM and ANQGSEA. Trimming pared 3 bases from V and 1 base from J, leaving 9 bases between. In DNA form, the CDR3 reads TGCAGCGTTGAGGACGGCGCGAACACTGAAGCTTTCTTT. This translates into CSVEDGANTEAFF.

The rearrangement links TRBV2 to TRBJ1-6; D gene unclear. V lost 1 base to trimming and J lost 2 bases, with 12 bases between them. The CDR3 has 17 amino acids. Germline CDR1 and CDR2: SNHLY and FYNNEI. CDR3 residues: CASSEEGIGPYNSPLHF. The CDR3 DNA reads as TGTGCCAGCAGTGAAGAAGGGATAGGCCCCTATAATTCACCCCTCCACTTT.

This chain joins TRBV13 and TRBJ2-7; D could derive from TRBD1 or TRBD2 (6 bases each). V was cut by 1 base and J by 2 bases, with 12 bases left in between. Germline V lookup: CDR1 PRHDT, CDR2 FYEKMQ (reference sequence). The CDR3 has 15 residues. This chain's CDR3 is CASSLAGRGPYEQYF. CDR3 nucleotide sequence: TGTGCCAGCAGCTTAGCCGGACGGGGGCCCTACGAGCAGTACTTC.

V and J are TRBV12-3 or TRBV12-4 and TRBJ2-6; no firm D call. CDR3 length equals 13 residues. Trimming pared 3 bases from V and 1 base from J, leaving 1 base between. This chain's CDR3 is CASSLSGANVLTF. The CDR3, as DNA: TGTGCCAGCAGTTTGTCTGGGGCCAACGTCCTGACTTTC.

The chain employs TRBV4-1 and TRBJ2-7; D gene uncertain. The CDR3 is 13 amino acids. Trimming took off 1 base at V and 4 bases at J, with 8 bases between the two ends. CDR1 and CDR2 (germline): MGHRA, YSYEKL. CDR3 sequence (DNA): TGCGCCAGCAGCCAAGTTCCTGAATACGAGCAGTACTTC. This sequence encodes CASSQVPEYEQYF.

The rearrangement uses TRBV10-3 and TRBJ1-1; unclear D gene. Germline V gives CDR1 ENHRY, CDR2 SYGVKD. The CDR3 is 13 residues long. Trimming pared 6 bases from V and 3 bases from J, leaving 11 bases between. The CDR3 is CAISQHGDTEAFF. The CDR3 coding sequence is TGTGCCATCAGCCAACATGGGGACACTGAAGCTTTCTTT.

The chain links TRBV28 to TRBJ2-3, with D unclear. The CDR3 loop spans 15 amino acids. Germline V gene lookup returns CDR1 MDHEN and CDR2 SYDVKM. Trimming shortened V by 6 bases and J by 1 base, and 14 bases separated the two germline ends. Written as DNA, the CDR3 is TGTGCCAGCAGCAGCGAGAATTTGGGCACAGATACGCAGTATTTT. This encodes CASSSENLGTDTQYF.

The rearrangement joins TRBV5-1 to TRBJ2-7; 7 bases align to TRBD1. CDR3 size: 14 residues. With 4 bases clipped from V and 2 bases from J, the junction kept 6 bases outside the gene matches. Germline V gives CDR1 SGHRS, CDR2 YFSETQ. The CDR3 nucleotides read TGCGCCAGCAGCCGCGCCCAGGGGGCCTACGAGCAGTACTTC. Its translation is CASSRAQGAYEQYF.

This sequence joins TRBV28 and TRBJ2-7; no definite D call. The ends were cut back, 3 bases at V and 5 bases at J, with 8 bases in the middle. CDR1 is MDHEN, CDR2 SYDVKM, per germline. The CDR3 is 12 residues long. This CDR3 reads CASSLRGNEQYF. In DNA, the CDR3 is TGTGCCAGCAGTTTGCGTGGAAACGAGCAGTACTTC.

In this sample, this clonotype turned up once. This chain uses TRBV7-6 with TRBJ2-3; D unresolved. V was shortened by 2 bases and J by 2 bases, with 11 bases between the two germline ends. Germline CDR1 SGHVS, CDR2 FNYEAQ. The CDR3 loop spans 15 amino acids. Written as DNA, the CDR3 is TGTGCCAGCAGCTTATTGCACACCCCCACAGATACGCAGTATTTT. Its translation: CASSLLHTPTDTQYF.

The rearrangement joins TRBV4-1 to TRBJ2-1, with D possibly being TRBD2 (6 bases). Germline loops: CDR1 MGHRA, CDR2 YSYEKL. Trimming pared 0 bases from V and 0 bases from J, leaving 9 bases between. The length of the CDR3 is 16 residues. CDR3 in amino acids: CASSQDAGSSYNEQFF. The DNA for the CDR3 is TGCGCCAGCAGCCAAGATGCCGGGAGCTCCTACAATGAGCAGTTCTTC.

This sequence joins TRBV7-3 and TRBJ2-6; D is unclear. The germline CDR1 and CDR2 sequences are SGHTA and FQGTGA. The V end was cut by 5 bases, the J end by 3 bases, with 5 bases between. This CDR3 has 13 residues. The CDR3 reads CASSPDGANVLTF. CDR3 nucleotides: TGTGCCAGCAGCCCCGATGGGGCCAACGTCCTGACTTTC.

Only one count was recorded for this clonotype. The V gene is TRBV13, the J gene TRBJ2-3, with D hard to call. Germline V CDR1 and CDR2: PRHDT, FYEKMQ (reference sequence). The CDR3 runs to 14 residues. Trimming shortened V by 8 bases and J by 0 bases, and 12 bases separated the two germline ends. CDR3 residues: CASPLDQSTDTQYF. The CDR3 nucleotides read TGTGCCAGCCCCCTTGACCAGAGCACAGATACGCAGTATTTT. Full variable domain (remainder filled in from reference TRBV13 and TRBJ2-3): AAGVIQSPRHLIKEKRETATLKCYPIPRHDTVYWYQQGPGQDPQFLISFYEKMQSDKGSIPDRFSAQQFSDYHSELNMSSLELGDSALYFCASPLDQSTDTQYFGPGTRLTVL.